This T cell receptor (beta chain) derives from a study of identical twins. General observations from the study: Sequences that were out-of-frame, alpha and twin-shared displayed an excess of low generation probability.

This clonotype showed up many times. The antigen is undetermined. V shed 1 base and J shed 8 bases, with 14 bases lying between them. The CDR3 length is 14 residues. TCRdb itself ran the 5' RACE reads through MiXCR, one entry per CDR3 protein. Among about 100,000 distinct CDR3 sequences listed, 5.9% were seen once. The origin of this receptor is a woman in her 50s in good health. What was sequenced was memory T cells sorted from blood. V is TRBV12-3 or TRBV12-4 and J is TRBJ1-2; a possible D gene is TRBD1 (6 bases). The CDR3 loop reads CASSLDEGVGGYTF. CDR3 bases: TGTGCCAGCAGTTTAGATGAGGGGGTCGGGGGCTACACCTTC.